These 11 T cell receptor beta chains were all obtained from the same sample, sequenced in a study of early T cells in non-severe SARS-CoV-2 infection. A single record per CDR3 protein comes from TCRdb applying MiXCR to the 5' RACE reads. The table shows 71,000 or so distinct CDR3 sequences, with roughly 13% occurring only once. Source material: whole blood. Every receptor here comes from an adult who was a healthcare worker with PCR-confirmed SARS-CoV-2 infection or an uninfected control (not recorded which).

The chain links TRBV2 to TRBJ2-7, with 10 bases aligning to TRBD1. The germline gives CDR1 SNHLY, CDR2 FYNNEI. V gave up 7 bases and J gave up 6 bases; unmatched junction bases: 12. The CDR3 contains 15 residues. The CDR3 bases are TGTGCCAGCACCGTCTCGACAGGGGGCCTTCTCGAGCAGTACTTC. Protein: CASTVSTGGLLEQYF. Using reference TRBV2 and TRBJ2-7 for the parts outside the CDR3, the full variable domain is EPEVTQTPSHQVTQMGQEVILRCVPISNHLYFYWYRQILGQKVEFLVSFYNNEISEKSEIFDDQFSVERPDGSNFTLKIRSTKLEDSAMYFCASTVSTGGLLEQYFGPGTRLTVT.

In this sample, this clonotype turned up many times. CDR3 DNA: TGCAGTGCTAGAGCAGAGGGACGAGACACTGAAGCTTTCTTT. It specifies CSARAEGRDTEAFF. The chain couples TRBV20-1 to TRBJ1-1; TRBD1 might be the D (5 bases). With 1 base removed from V and 3 bases from J, the gap between germline ends came to 12 bases. Germline V gene lookup returns CDR1 DFQATT and CDR2 SNEGSKA (reference sequence). CDR3 length equals 14 residues.

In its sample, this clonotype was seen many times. CDR3 sequence: CASSYRAGEKLFF. DNA for the CDR3: TGTGCCAGCAGCTACAGGGCTGGGGAAAAACTGTTTTTT. The V and J genes are TRBV6-6 and TRBJ1-4; maybe TRBD1 (6 bases). This CDR3 comprises 13 residues. V lost 6 bases and J 8 bases, leaving 13 bases between the germline ends. Germline V gene data show CDR1 as MNHNY and CDR2 as SVGAGI (reference sequence).

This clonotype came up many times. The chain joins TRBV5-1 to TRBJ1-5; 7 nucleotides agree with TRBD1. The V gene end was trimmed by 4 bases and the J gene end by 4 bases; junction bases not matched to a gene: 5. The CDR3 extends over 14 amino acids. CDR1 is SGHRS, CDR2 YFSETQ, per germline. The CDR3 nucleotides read TGCGCCAGCAGCATCGGGACAGATAATCAGCCCCAGCATTTT. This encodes CASSIGTDNQPQHF. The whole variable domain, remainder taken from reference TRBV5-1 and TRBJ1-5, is KAGVTQTPRYLIKTRGQQVTLSCSPISGHRSVSWYQQTPGQGLQFLFEYFSETQRNKGNFPGRFSGRQFSNSRSEMNVSTLELGDSALYLCASSIGTDNQPQHFGDGTRLSIL.

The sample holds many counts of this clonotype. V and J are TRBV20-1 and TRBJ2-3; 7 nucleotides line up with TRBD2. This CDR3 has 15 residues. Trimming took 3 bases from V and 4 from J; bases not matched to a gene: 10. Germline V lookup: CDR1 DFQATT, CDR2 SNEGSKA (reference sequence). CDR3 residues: CSASPMAGVADTQYF. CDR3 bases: TGCAGTGCTAGCCCCATGGCGGGGGTTGCAGATACGCAGTATTTT.

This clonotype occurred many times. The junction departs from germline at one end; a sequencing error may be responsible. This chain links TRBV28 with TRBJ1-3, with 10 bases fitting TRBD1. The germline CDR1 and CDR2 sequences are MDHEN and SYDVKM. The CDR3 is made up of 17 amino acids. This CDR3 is CASSPWTGGTSENTIYF. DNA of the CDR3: TGTGCCAGCAGCCCGTGGACAGGGGGTACCTCTGAAAACACCATATATTTT.

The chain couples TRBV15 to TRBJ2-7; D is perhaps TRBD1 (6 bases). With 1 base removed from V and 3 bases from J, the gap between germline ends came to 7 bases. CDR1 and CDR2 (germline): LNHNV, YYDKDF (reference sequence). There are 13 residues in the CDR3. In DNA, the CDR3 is TGTGCCACCAGCAGAGTGGACAGCTACGAGCAGTACTTC. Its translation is CATSRVDSYEQYF.

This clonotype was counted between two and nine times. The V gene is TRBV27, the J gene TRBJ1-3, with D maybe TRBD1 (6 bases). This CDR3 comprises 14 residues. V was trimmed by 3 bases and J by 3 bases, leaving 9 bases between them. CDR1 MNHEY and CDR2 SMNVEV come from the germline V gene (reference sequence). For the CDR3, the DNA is TGTGCCAGCAGTTTGTACAGGGATGGAAACACCATATATTTT. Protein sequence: CASSLYRDGNTIYF.

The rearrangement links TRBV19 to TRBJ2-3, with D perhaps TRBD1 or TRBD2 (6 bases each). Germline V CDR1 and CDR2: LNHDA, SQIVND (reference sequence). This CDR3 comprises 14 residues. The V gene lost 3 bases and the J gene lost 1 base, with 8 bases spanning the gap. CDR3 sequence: CASSIRGRTDTQYF. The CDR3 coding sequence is TGTGCCAGTAGTATCCGGGGGCGCACAGATACGCAGTATTTT.

The CDR3 nucleotides are TGCAGTGCGACGGACAGGGTCTATGGCTACACCTTC. Translated, it gives CSATDRVYGYTF. The chain combines TRBV20-1 with TRBJ1-2, with 8 bases that match TRBD1. The CDR3 runs 12 residues. CDR1 DFQATT and CDR2 SNEGSKA come from the germline V gene (reference sequence). V lost 6 bases, J lost 4 bases, and 4 bases stayed unmatched.

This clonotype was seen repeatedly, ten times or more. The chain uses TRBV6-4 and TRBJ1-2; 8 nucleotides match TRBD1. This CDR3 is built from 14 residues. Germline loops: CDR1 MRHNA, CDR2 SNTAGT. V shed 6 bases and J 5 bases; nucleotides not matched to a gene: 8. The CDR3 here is CASSQGQEAYGYTF. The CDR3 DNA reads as TGTGCCAGCAGCCAGGGACAGGAGGCATATGGCTACACCTTC.